This record concerns one T cell receptor (beta chain) sequence. The antigen remains unidentified. These data originate in a study of T cells in Graves' hyperthyroidism and ophthalmopathy. V lost 1 base, J lost 3 bases, and 9 bases lay in between. CDR3 size: 14 residues. Per the germline V gene, CDR1 is LNHDA and CDR2 is SQIVND (reference sequence). The investigators amplified TCR beta CDR3 regions from RNA transcripts. First-round RT-PCR targeting the TCR CDR3 was performed with the HTBI primer set. TCRdb re-called the multiplex PCR reads through MiXCR, storing one row per CDR3 protein. The sample lists hundreds of thousands of distinct CDR3 sequences; about 20% were seen once. From approximately 9.5 ml of fresh peripheral blood, PBMCs were isolated. Study-wide findings and caveats: Clonotypes that were expanded in thyroid above 0.001 mostly appeared in blood too.

The chain couples TRBV19 to TRBJ1-2; maybe TRBD1 (5 bases). The origin of this receptor is a man aged 25 to 45 with Graves' ophthalmopathy. Sequencing was carried out using blood. This CDR3 is CASSIVARDYGYTF. In DNA form, the CDR3 reads TGTGCCAGTAGTATAGTCGCCAGGGACTATGGCTACACCTTC.